This T cell receptor beta chain was found in a study of T-cell memory formation after mild COVID-19. Study overall: TCR clusters showed largely donor specificity.

Amplification by 5'RACE using constant-segment primers produced TCR alpha and TCR beta cDNA libraries that carried sample barcodes and UMIs. TCRdb redid the calling of the 5' RACE reads with MiXCR, one entry per CDR3 protein. The table has 500,000 to 550,000 distinct CDR3 sequences, about a fifth seen once. With respect to this clonotype: Antigen unknown.

Overall study findings and caveats: Among clones peaking at day 37 in the second wave, SARS-CoV-2 specificity remained unconfirmed. From day 15 to 85, contracting clones were balanced between CD4 and CD8, whereas later expanders leaned toward CD4+.

This CDR3 has 15 amino acids. V lost 4 bases to trimming and J lost 4 bases; unmatched junction nucleotides: 7. Germline-derived CDR1 and CDR2 are MNHEY and SVGAGI. The receptor was isolated from an adult woman who had mild COVID-19 (a few samples of this study predate the infection). Cell type and time point are not known. The J gene is TRBJ2-1, the V gene TRBV6-5; 7 nucleotides line up with TRBD2. The sample consisted of PBMCs or a T cell subset sorted from them (not recorded which). CDR3 in amino acids: CASSWEGVSYNEQFF. The CDR3 DNA sequence: TGTGCCAGCAGTTGGGAGGGAGTATCTTACAATGAGCAGTTCTTC.